This TCR beta chain was recorded in a study of cytomegalovirus exposure and HLA in healthy donors. Sequenced by immunoSEQ multiplex PCR; TCRdb stores in-frame clones only, minus some. The sample has over 200,000 clones; around four fifths are singletons. Separate from the approximately 720-subject first cohort, the roughly 120-subject validation cohort was the one that the donors belonged to. Notes on this clone: Its cognate antigen is unknown.

Study-level findings and limits: A classifier reportedly called cytomegalovirus status with high sensitivity and specificity.

Trimming at V came to 5 bases and at J to 4 bases, leaving 8 bases not matched to a gene. The germline V gene encodes CDR1 MNHNS and CDR2 SASEGT. This CDR3 has 14 amino acids. Sequencing used PBMCs. This TCR derives from a woman younger than 35 in good health and CMV-seronegative. The chain couples TRBV6-1 to TRBJ2-7; 7 bases align to TRBD1. The CDR3 DNA reads TGTGCCAGCAGTTCGGGACAGTCAGGGTACGAGCAGTACTTC. It codes for CASSSGQSGYEQYF.